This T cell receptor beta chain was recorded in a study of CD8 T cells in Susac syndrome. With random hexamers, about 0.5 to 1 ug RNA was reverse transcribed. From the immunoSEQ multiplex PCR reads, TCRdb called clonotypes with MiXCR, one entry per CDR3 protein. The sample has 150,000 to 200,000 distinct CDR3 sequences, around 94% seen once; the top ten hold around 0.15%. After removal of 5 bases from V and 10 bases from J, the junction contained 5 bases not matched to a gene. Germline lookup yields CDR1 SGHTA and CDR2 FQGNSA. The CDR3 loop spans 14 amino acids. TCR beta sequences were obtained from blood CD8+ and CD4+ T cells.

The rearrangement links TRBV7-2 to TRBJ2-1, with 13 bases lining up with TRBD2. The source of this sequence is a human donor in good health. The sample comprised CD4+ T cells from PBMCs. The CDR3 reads CASSRLAGGREQFF. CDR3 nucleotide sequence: TGTGCCAGCAGCCGACTAGCGGGGGGTCGGGAGCAGTTCTTC.